This T cell receptor beta chain was observed in a study of T cell changes during pregnancy in multiple sclerosis. This table comes from immunoSEQ multiplex PCR, and its TCRdb copy is limited to in-frame clones, with some not included. The sample holds some 40,000 clones, 85% to 90% seen once. Germline V CDR1 and CDR2: SGHRS, YFSETQ. This CDR3 comprises 14 residues. The V gene end was trimmed by 8 bases and the J gene end by 5 bases; junction bases not matched to a gene: 10. This chain uses TRBV5-1 with TRBJ2-3; 8 positions agree with TRBD2. Here the sequenced sample was CD4+ T cells from peripheral blood mononuclear cells, taken in the first trimester of pregnancy. The clonotype comes from a female donor with multiple sclerosis, enrolled in a pregnancy study. CDR3 loop: CASRREGTGDTQYF. CDR3 nucleotides: TGCGCCAGTAGACGGGAGGGTACTGGAGATACGCAGTATTTT.